This T cell receptor beta chain is drawn from a study of blood T cell repertoires in COVID-19. On the study more broadly: Samples taken during acute and convalescent COVID-19 were collected in the United States, Italy and Spain.

This table comes from immunoSEQ multiplex PCR, and its TCRdb copy is limited to in-frame clones, with some not included. The profile covers 150,000 to 170,000 clones, with approximately 81% appearing a single time and roughly 8.3% taken by the ten largest. CDR1 and CDR2 (germline): MNHEY, SVGAGI. Unmatched junction bases numbered 5, after V lost 6 bases and J lost 1 base. The CDR3 is 14 residues long. The sequence was obtained from a woman aged 55-69 years with COVID-19, enrolled during active disease. The specimen sequenced was peripheral blood. The chain carries TRBV6-5 and TRBJ2-7, with 8 positions matching TRBD1. In nucleotides, the CDR3 is TGTGCCAGCAGAGACAGGGGTTGGTCCTACGAGCAGTACTTC. This gives the protein CASRDRGWSYEQYF.